The 6 T cell receptor beta chains in this list originate from one sample, sequenced in a study of blood T cell repertoires in COVID-19 (dated by TCRdb to 2019 to 2021). The library was generated by the immunoSEQ multiplex PCR assay. The clones in this table, taken by TCRdb from immuneACCESS, are in-frame only. Not every clone is retained; where verified, under half of the shortfall comes from an unresolved V gene, and the cause of the rest is unknown. Across this sample there are more than 75,000 clones, with roughly four fifths seen only once. The ten largest make up roughly 10% of the sample. The sequenced sample was peripheral blood. These receptors all stem from a man between 60 and 70 years old with acute or convalescent COVID-19.

This clone occurred a few times. V usage is TRBV2 and J usage is TRBJ2-7; D not resolved. In germline, CDR1 is SNHLY, CDR2 FYNNEI. The CDR3 sequence is 12 residues long. V was trimmed by 2 bases and J by 1 base, leaving 3 bases between them. This chain's CDR3 is CASSETSYEQYF. CDR3 bases: TGTGCCAGCAGTGAAACATCCTACGAGCAGTACTTC.

There are a few counts of this clone. The rearrangement links TRBV6-1 to TRBJ1-5; possibly TRBD1 for D (6 bases). The length of the CDR3 is 13 residues. Germline CDR1 MNHNS, CDR2 SASEGT. The V and J ends lost 2 bases and 4 bases respectively, with 6 bases between them. This chain's CDR3 is CASSETGNQPQHF. The CDR3 DNA follows: TGTGCCAGCAGTGAAACAGGGAATCAGCCCCAGCATTTT.

The rearrangement links TRBV4-2 to TRBJ1-2; D unclear. V was pared by 1 base and J by 7 bases, with 10 bases between. Germline CDR1 and CDR2: LGHNA and YNFKEQ. The CDR3 consists of 13 residues. The CDR3, as DNA: TGTGCCAGCAGCCAAGGGTCGCAGGTTGGCTACACCTTC. It encodes CASSQGSQVGYTF.

The chain recombines TRBV28 with TRBJ1-2; tentatively, D is TRBD1 (5 bases). V was clipped by 7 bases and J by 7 bases, with 13 bases between them. CDR1 is MDHEN, CDR2 SYDVKM, per germline. The CDR3 has 12 amino acids. The chain's CDR3 is CASKAGMAGYTF. Here the CDR3 DNA reads TGTGCCAGCAAGGCAGGGATGGCTGGCTACACCTTC.

This clone was observed a handful of times. The CDR3 loop reads CASSLRGLAPYNEQFF. DNA for the CDR3: TGTGCCAGCAGCTTAAGAGGACTAGCGCCGTACAATGAGCAGTTCTTC. This chain links TRBV7-6 with TRBJ2-1; TRBD2 matches 9 bases. From germline, CDR1 is SGHVS and CDR2 FNYEAQ. This CDR3 is 16 amino acids long. V dropped 2 bases and J dropped 4; count of bases not matched to a gene: 6. Looking up the rest from reference TRBV7-6 and TRBJ2-1 gives the full variable domain: GAGVSQSPRYKVTKRGQDVALRCDPISGHVSLYWYRQALGQGPEFLTYFNYEAQQDKSGLPNDRFSAERPEGSISTLTIQRTEQRDSAMYRCASSLRGLAPYNEQFFGPGTRLTVL.

This clone was seen just once. This chain joins TRBV7-9 and TRBJ1-2, with D possibly matching TRBD1 (5 bases). CDR3 length: 14 residues. The ends were cut back, 3 bases at V and 4 bases at J, with 12 bases in the middle. From germline, CDR1 is SEHNR and CDR2 FQNEAQ (reference sequence). The CDR3 region is CASSLGGRSYGYTF. The DNA for the CDR3 is TGTGCCAGCAGCTTGGGGGGGAGAAGCTATGGCTACACCTTC.